This TCR beta chain was observed in a study of T cells in Graves' hyperthyroidism and ophthalmopathy. Study-wide findings and caveats: In blood, most of the thyroid clonotypes expanded above 0.001 were also present.

The source material, RNA transcripts, was used to amplify TCR beta CDR3 regions. The HTBI primer set served for first-round RT-PCR of the TCR CDR3. TCRdb ran MiXCR on the multiplex PCR reads and lists one entry per CDR3 protein. This table has approximately 350,000 distinct CDR3 sequences, over 12% appearing once. The CDR3 covers 16 residues. Per germline, CDR1 GTSNPN and CDR2 SVGIG (reference sequence). The ends lost 6 bases at V and 4 bases at J; junction bases unmatched: 13. This clonotype was recorded many times. Its antigen is not known. Pregnant or lactating patients were excluded, as were those with uncontrolled infection or other autoimmune disease. The study based diagnoses on clinical symptoms, serum thyroxine and TRAb, thyroid ultrasound and orbital computed tomography.

The specimen was blood. The sequence derives from a woman aged 55 to 70 with Graves' ophthalmopathy. The chain couples TRBV30 to TRBJ1-4; 8 bases agree with TRBD1. Written as DNA, the CDR3 is TGTGCCTGCACAACCGGCAGGGGGCTAAATAATGAAAAACTGTTTTTT. Protein sequence: CACTTGRGLNNEKLFF.